This T cell receptor beta chain was documented in a study of T cell repertoires in aging, cancer and after chemotherapy. Study observations and caveats: Compared with age-matched healthy donors, untreated hematological or solid cancer patients showed higher blood TCR clonality. Median generation probability rose over the chemotherapy interval in each cancer cohort, suggesting rebound thymic output.

Turning to this clonotype: Its antigen is undetermined.

A mixed TRB-A/B primer pool amplified rearranged TRB by multiplex touch-down PCR. TCRdb processed the multiplex PCR reads anew with MiXCR; each CDR3 protein has one entry. The sample lists approximately 7,600 distinct CDR3 sequences; 35% to 45% were seen once. Peripheral blood genomic DNA, not sorted cells or RNA, was the template. V was trimmed by 6 bases and J by 2 bases, leaving 16 bases between them. Germline V lookup: CDR1 MNHNY, CDR2 SVGAGI (reference sequence). This CDR3 is built from 15 residues. Input material: blood. The TCR originated in a human donor in good health. This chain connects TRBV6-6 to TRBJ1-2, with D possibly TRBD1 on 6 matching bases. As DNA, the CDR3 is TGTGCCAGCAGCCTTCGAACAGGGTCCAACTATGGCTACACCTTC. Its translation is CASSLRTGSNYGYTF.